Sequencing of this T cell receptor beta chain was carried out in a study of blood T cell repertoires in COVID-19. As for the study in general: Acute and convalescent COVID-19 samples came from the United States, Italy and Spain. T cells, B-cell-depleted T cells, or PBMCs supplied cDNA or gDNA.

Authors' data handling: Amplification with reference gene primers provided the estimates of nucleated cell counts. Clones were sequenced by immunoSEQ multiplex PCR, and TCRdb holds only the in-frame ones, with some missing. V and J calls and clone size come straight from that table; D and trimming were deduced from the DNA. The sample consists of some 350,000 clones, more than 70% of them appearing once. The study recruited people aged 18 to 89 years across approximately 24 US areas. There are 15 residues in the CDR3. V lost 3 bases and J 4 bases, leaving 10 bases between the germline ends. Germline V gene data show CDR1 as ENHRY and CDR2 as SYGVKD.

Specimen: PBMCs or T cells enriched from blood (not recorded which). The chain combines TRBV10-3 with TRBJ2-6; no reliable D call. This TCR was sampled from a woman in her thirties who had recovered from COVID-19. The CDR3 loop reads CAISDLFGGANVLTF. The CDR3, as DNA: TGTGCCATCAGTGACCTTTTTGGCGGGGCCAACGTCCTGACTTTC.